The 14 T cell receptor beta chains below come from one sample, sequenced in a study of blood T cells in healthy people across ages. It was with a sample-barcoded 5' primer and a J-beta primer mix that a second PCR of roughly 7 to 12 cycles was run. TCRdb processed the 5' RACE reads anew with MiXCR; each CDR3 protein has one entry. Seen here are about 970,000 distinct CDR3 sequences, roughly 51% observed once, and the top ten hold about a fifth. The specimen sequenced was blood. These receptors all come from a woman aged 55-69 years in good health.

In this sample, this clonotype turned up a few times. V is TRBV28 and J is TRBJ2-1; TRBD1 agrees at 10 bases. There are 16 residues in the CDR3. With 6 bases clipped from V and 6 bases from J, the junction kept 11 bases outside the gene matches. In germline, CDR1 is MDHEN, CDR2 SYDVKM. CDR3 in DNA: TGTGCCAGCAGACGCCTCGGGACAGGGGATGGCAATGAGCAGTTCTTC. Encoded protein: CASRRLGTGDGNEQFF. Full variable domain (outside the CDR3, taken from reference TRBV28 and TRBJ2-1): DVKVTQSSRYLVKRTGEKVFLECVQDMDHENMFWYRQDPGLGLRLIYFSYDVKMKEKGDIPEGYSVSREKKERFSLILESASTNQTSMYLCASRRLGTGDGNEQFFGPGTRLTVL.

The rearrangement joins TRBV4-1 to TRBJ2-3; possible D gene TRBD2, 5 bases. With 0 bases removed from V and 3 bases from J, the gap between germline ends came to 10 bases. Germline lookup yields CDR1 MGHRA and CDR2 YSYEKL. The CDR3 sequence is 15 residues long. The DNA of the CDR3 is TGCGCCAGCAGCCAAGAACGGGGAAGGACAGATACGCAGTATTTT. Protein product: CASSQERGRTDTQYF.

The chain links TRBV10-3 to TRBJ1-6; possibly TRBD1 for D (5 bases). V was shortened by 4 bases and J by 10 bases, with 11 bases between the two germline ends. This CDR3 has 13 amino acids. CDR1 and CDR2 from the germline V gene are ENHRY and SYGVKD. CDR3 protein: CAISVQRDSPLHF. Written as DNA, the CDR3 is TGTGCCATCAGTGTGCAAAGGGACTCACCCCTCCACTTT.

The chain carries TRBV10-3 and TRBJ2-4, with TRBD1 matching 7 bases. Gene TRBJ2-5 matches the end of the DNA better, so the J call may be wrong. The CDR3 runs to 15 residues. Germline loops: CDR1 ENHRY, CDR2 SYGVKD. This chain's CDR3 is CAISEGWGQQETQYF. The CDR3 DNA sequence: TGTGCCATCAGTGAGGGATGGGGACAGCAAGAGACCCAGTACTTC.

This clonotype was picked up a small number of times. The chain employs TRBV27 and TRBJ2-4; TRBD2 is a possible D gene (6 bases). The CDR3 loop spans 15 amino acids. Germline-derived CDR1 and CDR2 are MNHEY and SMNVEV (reference sequence). V was pared by 3 bases and J by 5 bases, with 14 bases between. The DNA of the CDR3 is TGTGCCAGCAGTTTTTATGAGGGAGGCCAAAACATTCAGTACTTC. Protein: CASSFYEGGQNIQYF.

This clonotype was detected a few times. The V call is TRBV30, the J call TRBJ2-7; D is possibly TRBD1 or TRBD2 (5 bases each). V lost 0 bases and J lost 1, with 19 bases in between. Per germline, CDR1 GTSNPN and CDR2 SVGIG (reference sequence). The CDR3 consists of 17 residues. The CDR3 sequence is CAWSVQRIRDGSYEQYF. CDR3 in DNA: TGTGCCTGGAGTGTACAGAGAATCCGGGACGGTTCCTACGAGCAGTACTTC.

The chain recombines TRBV10-3 with TRBJ2-7, with D uncertain. Germline assignment: CDR1 ENHRY and CDR2 SYGVKD. The CDR3 sequence is 12 residues long. The CDR3, as DNA: TGTGCGGTCCATGACGCCGGCTACGAGCAGTACTTC. Protein sequence: CAVHDAGYEQYF.

This clonotype was seen a single time. The gene calls are TRBV7-9 and TRBJ1-4; D is unresolved. The V end lost 5 bases, the J end lost 2 bases, and 21 bases lay between the germline ends. There are 18 residues in the CDR3. Germline CDR1 SEHNR, CDR2 FQNEAQ (reference sequence). The CDR3 DNA follows: TGTGCCAGCAGCATTAGGCCGGGCGGTAGGTCGACTAATGAAAAACTGTTTTTT. Amino acids: CASSIRPGGRSTNEKLFF.

This chain connects TRBV20-1 to TRBJ2-1; TRBD1 is a possible D gene (6 bases). The J call may be mistaken, given a closer DNA end match to TRBJ2-7. This CDR3 spans 15 amino acids. CDR1 is DFQATT, CDR2 SNEGSKA, per germline (reference sequence). CDR3 nucleotides: TGCAGTGCTAGAGTCAAGACAGGACAGAGCTACGAGCAGTACTTC. Protein: CSARVKTGQSYEQYF.

The CDR3 nucleotides read TGCAGCGTTGCCGGGACTAGCGGGAGGTATTACGAGCAGTACTTC. Translating it yields CSVAGTSGRYYEQYF. The gene calls are TRBV29-1 and TRBJ2-7, with 15 bases identical to TRBD2. Germline values: CDR1 SQVTM, CDR2 ANQGSEA. V shed 4 bases and J 4 bases; nucleotides not matched to a gene: 5. CDR3 length: 15 amino acids.

The chain combines TRBV27 with TRBJ2-5, with a possible D match to TRBD2 (7 bases). V lost 4 bases to trimming and J lost 5 bases, with 17 bases between them. CDR3 length equals 15 residues. Germline lookup yields CDR1 MNHEY and CDR2 SMNVEV (reference sequence). The CDR3 reads CASSSFLGGGETQYF. In nucleotides, the CDR3 is TGTGCCAGCAGTTCTTTTCTGGGAGGGGGGGAGACCCAGTACTTC.

The gene calls are TRBV3-1 and TRBJ1-1, with 11 bases that match TRBD1. In germline, CDR1 is LGHDT, CDR2 YNNKEL (reference sequence). V was pared by 5 bases and J by 4 bases, with 6 bases of the junction left unmatched. CDR3 length equals 15 residues. CDR3 sequence reads: CASSKGDRGGTEAFF. CDR3 in DNA: TGTGCCAGCAGCAAAGGGGACAGGGGGGGCACTGAAGCTTTCTTT.

The table lists this clonotype with a count of one. A read error may account for a junction end that differs from germline. This sequence joins TRBV20-1 and TRBJ2-5; 7 bases align to TRBD2. The CDR3 totals 13 residues. Germline loops: CDR1 DFQATT, CDR2 SNEGSKA (reference sequence). CDR3 amino acids: CSASGRPQEAQYF. The CDR3 DNA reads TGCAGTGCTAGCGGGAGGCCGCAAGAGGCCCAGTACTTC.

V and J are TRBV4-1 and TRBJ2-1; possibly TRBD2 for D (6 bases). V lost 1 base, J lost 4 bases, and 14 bases lay in between. Germline assignment: CDR1 MGHRA and CDR2 YSYEKL. The CDR3 loop spans 16 amino acids. The CDR3 sequence is CASSQGWGLRYNEQFF. The CDR3 DNA sequence: TGCGCCAGCAGCCAAGGGTGGGGACTCCGGTACAATGAGCAGTTCTTC.